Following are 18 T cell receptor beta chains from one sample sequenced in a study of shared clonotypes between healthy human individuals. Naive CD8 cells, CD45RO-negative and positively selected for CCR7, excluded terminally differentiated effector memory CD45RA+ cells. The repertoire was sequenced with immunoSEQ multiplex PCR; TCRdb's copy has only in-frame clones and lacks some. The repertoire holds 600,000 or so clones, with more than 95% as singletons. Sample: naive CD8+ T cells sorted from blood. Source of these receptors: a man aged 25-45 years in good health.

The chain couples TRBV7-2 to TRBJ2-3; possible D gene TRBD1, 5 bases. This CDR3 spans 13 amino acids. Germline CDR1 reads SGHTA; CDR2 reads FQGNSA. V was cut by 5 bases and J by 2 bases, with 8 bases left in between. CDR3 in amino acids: CASSLQVTDTQYF. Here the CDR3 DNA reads TGTGCCAGCAGCCTACAGGTCACAGATACGCAGTATTTT.

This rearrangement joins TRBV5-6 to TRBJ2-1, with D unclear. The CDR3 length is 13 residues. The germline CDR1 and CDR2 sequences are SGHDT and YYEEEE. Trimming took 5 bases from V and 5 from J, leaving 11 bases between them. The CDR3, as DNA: TGTGCCAGCAGGTTACAGTTCAACAATGAGCAGTTCTTC. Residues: CASRLQFNNEQFF.

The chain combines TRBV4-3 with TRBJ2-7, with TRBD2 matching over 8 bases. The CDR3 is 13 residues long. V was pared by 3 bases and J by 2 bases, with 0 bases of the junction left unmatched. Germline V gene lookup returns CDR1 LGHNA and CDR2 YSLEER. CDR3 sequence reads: CASSQGLAYEQYF. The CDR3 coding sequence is TGCGCCAGCAGCCAGGGACTAGCCTACGAGCAGTACTTC.

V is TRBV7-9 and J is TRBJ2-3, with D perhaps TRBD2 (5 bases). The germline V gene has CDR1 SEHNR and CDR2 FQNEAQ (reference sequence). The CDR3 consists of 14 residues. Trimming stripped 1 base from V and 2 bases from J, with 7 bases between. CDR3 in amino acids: CASSLEADTDTQYF. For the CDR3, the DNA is TGTGCCAGCAGCTTAGAAGCGGACACAGATACGCAGTATTTT.

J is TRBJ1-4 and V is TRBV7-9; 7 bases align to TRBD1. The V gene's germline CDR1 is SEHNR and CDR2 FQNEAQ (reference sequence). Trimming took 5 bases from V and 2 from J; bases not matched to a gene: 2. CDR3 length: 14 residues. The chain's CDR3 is CASSQTGTNEKLFF. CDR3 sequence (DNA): TGTGCCAGCAGCCAGACAGGGACTAATGAAAAACTGTTTTTT.

The CDR3 region has the DNA TGCAGCGTTGAACGGCGGGCAGTGTACCAAGAGACCCAGTACTTC. It translates to CSVERRAVYQETQYF. The V gene is TRBV29-1, the J gene TRBJ2-5; possibly TRBD2 for D (5 bases). From germline, CDR1 is SQVTM and CDR2 ANQGSEA. V lost 2 bases, J lost 0 bases, and 13 bases lay in between. The CDR3 length is 15 residues.

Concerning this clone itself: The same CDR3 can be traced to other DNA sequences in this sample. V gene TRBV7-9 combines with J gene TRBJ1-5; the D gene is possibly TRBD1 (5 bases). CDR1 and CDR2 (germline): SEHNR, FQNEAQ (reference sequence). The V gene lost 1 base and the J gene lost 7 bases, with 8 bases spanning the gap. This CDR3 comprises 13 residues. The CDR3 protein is CASSLGGGQPQHF. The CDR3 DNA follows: TGTGCCAGCAGCTTAGGTGGGGGACAGCCCCAGCATTTT.

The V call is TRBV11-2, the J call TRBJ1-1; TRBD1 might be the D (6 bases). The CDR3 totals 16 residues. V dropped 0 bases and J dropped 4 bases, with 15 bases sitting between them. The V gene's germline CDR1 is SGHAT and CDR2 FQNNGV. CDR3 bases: TGTGCCAGCAGCTTAGATCTGGGACAAAAGGGCACTGAAGCTTTCTTT. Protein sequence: CASSLDLGQKGTEAFF.

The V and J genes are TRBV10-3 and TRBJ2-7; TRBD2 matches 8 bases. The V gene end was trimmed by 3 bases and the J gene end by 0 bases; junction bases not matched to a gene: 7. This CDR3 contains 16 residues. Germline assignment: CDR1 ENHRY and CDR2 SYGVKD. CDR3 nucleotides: TGTGCCATCAGTGACCCCCCGGGGGGGAGCTCCTACGAGCAGTACTTC. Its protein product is CAISDPPGGSSYEQYF.

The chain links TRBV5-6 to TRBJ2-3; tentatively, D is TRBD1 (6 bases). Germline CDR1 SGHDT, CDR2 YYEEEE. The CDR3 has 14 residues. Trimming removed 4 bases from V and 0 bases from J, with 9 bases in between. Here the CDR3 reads CASSIGQSTDTQYF. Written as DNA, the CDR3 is TGTGCCAGCAGCATTGGACAGAGCACAGATACGCAGTATTTT.

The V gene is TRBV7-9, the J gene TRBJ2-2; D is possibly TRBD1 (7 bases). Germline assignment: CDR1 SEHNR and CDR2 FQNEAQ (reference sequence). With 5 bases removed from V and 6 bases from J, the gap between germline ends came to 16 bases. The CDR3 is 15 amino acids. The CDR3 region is CASSHDRDWAGELFF. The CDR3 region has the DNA TGTGCCAGCAGCCACGACAGGGACTGGGCCGGGGAGCTGTTTTTT. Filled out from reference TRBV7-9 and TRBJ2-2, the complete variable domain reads DTGVSQNPRHKITKRGQNVTFRCDPISEHNRLYWYRQTLGQGPEFLTYFQNEAQLEKSRLLSDRFSAERPKGSFSTLEIQRTEQGDSAMYLCASSHDRDWAGELFFGEGSRLTVL.

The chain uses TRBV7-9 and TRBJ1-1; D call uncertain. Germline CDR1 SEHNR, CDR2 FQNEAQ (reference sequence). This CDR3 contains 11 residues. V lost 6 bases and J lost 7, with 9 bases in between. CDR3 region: CASSFADEAFF. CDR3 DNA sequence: TGTGCCAGCAGTTTCGCTGATGAAGCTTTCTTT. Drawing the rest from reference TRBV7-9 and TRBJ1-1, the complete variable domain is DTGVSQNPRHKITKRGQNVTFRCDPISEHNRLYWYRQTLGQGPEFLTYFQNEAQLEKSRLLSDRFSAERPKGSFSTLEIQRTEQGDSAMYLCASSFADEAFFGQGTRLTVV.

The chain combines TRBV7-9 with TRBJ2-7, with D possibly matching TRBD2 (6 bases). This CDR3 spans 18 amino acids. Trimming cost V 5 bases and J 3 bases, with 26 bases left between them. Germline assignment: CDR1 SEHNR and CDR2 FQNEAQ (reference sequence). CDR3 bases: TGTGCCAGCAGCAATGCCCGAGGGCGGGACCTTAACTTCTACGAGCAGTACTTC. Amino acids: CASSNARGRDLNFYEQYF.

CDR3 region: CATEGPEGYTF. CDR3 bases: TGTGCCACAGAAGGGCCGGAAGGCTACACCTTC. This sequence joins TRBV9 and TRBJ1-2; no definite D call. Germline V gene data show CDR1 as SGDLS and CDR2 as YYNGEE. CDR3 size: 11 residues. V lost 9 bases and J lost 8, with 14 bases in between.

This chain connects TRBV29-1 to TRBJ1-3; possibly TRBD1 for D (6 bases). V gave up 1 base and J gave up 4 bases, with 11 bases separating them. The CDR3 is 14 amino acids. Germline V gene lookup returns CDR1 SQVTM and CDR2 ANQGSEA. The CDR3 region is CSVEGTGSGNTIYF. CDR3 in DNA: TGCAGCGTTGAAGGTACAGGGTCGGGAAACACCATATATTTT.

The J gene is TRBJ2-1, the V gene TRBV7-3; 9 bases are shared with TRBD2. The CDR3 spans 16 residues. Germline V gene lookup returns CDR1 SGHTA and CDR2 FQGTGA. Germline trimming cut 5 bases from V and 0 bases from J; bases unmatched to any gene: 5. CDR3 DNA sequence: TGTGCCAGCAGCCTCAGCGGGAGGAGCTCCTACAATGAGCAGTTCTTC. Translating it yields CASSLSGRSSYNEQFF.

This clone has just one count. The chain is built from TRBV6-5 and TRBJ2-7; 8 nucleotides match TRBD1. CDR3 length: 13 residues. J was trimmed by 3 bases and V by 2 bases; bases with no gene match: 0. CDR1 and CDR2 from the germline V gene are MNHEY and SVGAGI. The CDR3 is CASSYTGGYEQYF. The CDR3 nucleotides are TGTGCCAGCAGTTACACAGGGGGCTACGAGCAGTACTTC.

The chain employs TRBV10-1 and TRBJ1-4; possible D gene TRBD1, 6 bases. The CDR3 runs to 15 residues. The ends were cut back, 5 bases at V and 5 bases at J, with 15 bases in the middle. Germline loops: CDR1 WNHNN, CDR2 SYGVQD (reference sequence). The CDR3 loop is CASSYRAKGNEKLFF. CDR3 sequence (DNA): TGCGCCAGCAGTTACAGGGCTAAAGGAAATGAAAAACTGTTTTTT.